This TCR beta chain derives from a study of T cell repertoires in cytomegalovirus infection (dated by TCRdb to 2018 to 2020). Describing the broader study: Donor HLA type was relevant to the analysis, as public TCR beta signatures indicated carriage of CMV infection together with the matching HLA type.

Broad study findings and their caveats: In both this cohort and an independent cohort of some 380 donors, the cumulative frequency of public TCR beta family members distinguished carriers of CMV infection plus the relevant HLA type. The ex vivo response was dominated by HLA-C-restricted CMV-specific TCR beta clonotypes, and the single most frequent clonotype in two of eight donors was supplied by these HLA-C-restricted clonotypes.

This clonotype has a handful of counts. Its antigen is not yet known. No base quality values were provided; no much bigger clone lies one nucleotide off. The sequencing machine was an Illumina HiSeq 1500. The public reads were reprocessed in TCRdb via fastp at Q25 and MiXCR, keeping in-frame beta chains. Every entry covers one CDR3 protein and lists the most common genes and DNA from its rows. The sample contains 90,000 to 120,000 distinct CDR3 sequences, about a quarter of them found a single time. Approximately 39% of the sample is taken by the ten largest. V loses 5 bases, J loses 2 bases, and the germline ends lie 6 bases apart. From the cysteine up to the phenylalanine, the CDR3 has a length of 12 residues. Only CDR3 DNA remains: 36 bases, in frame from the first base. Based on the germline V gene (reference sequence), the CDR1 and CDR2 sequences are LNHDA and SQIVND.

Rearrangement joined TRBV19 to TRBJ1-1; the D gene cannot be named for sure. The clonotype was recovered from a human donor in good health (CMV status not recorded). Some clones in this sample may be carry-over from other donors' samples. Input material: CD8+ T cells from PBMCs. At the DNA level, the sequence is TGTGCCAGTAGTCGGGCTAACACTGAAGCTTTCTTT. The translation is CASSRANTEAFF.